These 29 T cell receptor beta chains were sequenced from one sample in a study of cytomegalovirus exposure and HLA in healthy donors. A multiplex PCR was run with 60 Vbeta primers and 13 Jbeta primers. Clones were read by immunoSEQ multiplex PCR, and TCRdb kept only the in-frame ones, dropping some. The sample lists under 200,000 clones; about nine tenths were seen once. Sequenced input: PBMCs. The source is a boy aged 2 to 10 in good health and CMV-seronegative.

The rearrangement joins TRBV5-6 to TRBJ1-2; D may be TRBD1 (6 bases). The germline V gene encodes CDR1 SGHDT and CDR2 YYEEEE. V shed 4 bases and J shed 2 bases, with 12 bases lying between them. The CDR3 covers 14 residues. The CDR3 nucleotides are TGTGCCAGCAGCCCAAAAGGGGGAAACTATGGCTACACCTTC. Protein sequence: CASSPKGGNYGYTF.

This clone was found a few times. The rearrangement uses TRBV19 and TRBJ1-4, with D perhaps matching TRBD1 (6 bases). The CDR3 length is 13 residues. From germline, CDR1 is LNHDA and CDR2 SQIVND (reference sequence). With 7 bases removed from V and 5 bases from J, the gap between germline ends came to 11 bases. The CDR3, as DNA: TGTGCCAGTACTGGACAGCTAAATGAAAAACTGTTTTTT. Translating gives CASTGQLNEKLFF.

V and J are TRBV30 and TRBJ2-2, with 7 nucleotides matching TRBD1. Germline V lookup: CDR1 GTSNPN, CDR2 SVGIG (reference sequence). With 5 bases clipped from V and 7 bases from J, the junction kept 10 bases outside the gene matches. CDR3 length: 14 residues. The CDR3, as DNA: TGTGCCTGGGACGAAGGGGGCTTCGGCGGGGAGCTGTTTTTT. Translated: CAWDEGGFGGELFF.

The chain employs TRBV28 and TRBJ2-2; maybe TRBD1 (6 bases). V gave up 9 bases and J gave up 3 bases, with 17 bases separating them. CDR1 is MDHEN, CDR2 SYDVKM, per germline. CDR3 size: 15 residues. In DNA, the CDR3 is TGTGCCAGTCACGAACCAGGACAGTACACCGGGGAGCTGTTTTTT. This gives the protein CASHEPGQYTGELFF.

J is TRBJ1-5 and V is TRBV19, with D possibly being TRBD1 (6 bases). CDR1 is LNHDA and CDR2 is SQIVND in the germline V gene (reference sequence). Trimming left V 5 bases short and J 1 base short, with 15 bases between. The CDR3 length is 16 residues. This CDR3 reads CASSGRSGQSNQPQHF. The CDR3 nucleotides read TGTGCCAGTAGTGGACGATCAGGACAGAGCAATCAGCCCCAGCATTTT.

In DNA, the CDR3 is TGTGCCAGCAGTTTCATCGGGGACAGGGGTAAAAATCAGCCCCAGCATTTT. The encoded protein is CASSFIGDRGKNQPQHF. The J gene is TRBJ1-5, the V gene TRBV27; TRBD1 matches at 10 bases. This CDR3 is 17 amino acids long. Germline V gene sequence: CDR1 MNHEY, CDR2 SMNVEV (reference sequence). V shed 3 bases and J 4 bases; nucleotides not matched to a gene: 9.

V gene TRBV11-2 combines with J gene TRBJ2-3; D unresolved. CDR1 and CDR2 (germline): SGHAT, FQNNGV. Trimming stripped 1 base from V and 3 bases from J, with 2 bases between. There are 12 residues in the CDR3. The CDR3, as DNA: TGTGCCAGCAGCTTAGCGACAGATACGCAGTATTTT. This sequence encodes CASSLATDTQYF.

V and J are TRBV27 and TRBJ2-3, with D maybe TRBD1 (5 bases). V was cut by 5 bases and J by 1 base, with 22 bases left in between. The V gene's germline CDR1 is MNHEY and CDR2 SMNVEV (reference sequence). This CDR3 spans 18 amino acids. For the CDR3, the DNA is TGTGCCAGCAGTACCTTTACAGGACCTCTAGTAGGCACAGATACGCAGTATTTT. It is translated as CASSTFTGPLVGTDTQYF.

The chain couples TRBV6-1 to TRBJ1-1, with D perhaps matching TRBD1 (6 bases). Germline assignment: CDR1 MNHNS and CDR2 SASEGT. CDR3 length equals 14 residues. The germline V and J ends were trimmed by 5 bases and 1 base, with 11 bases remaining between them. The CDR3 DNA sequence: TGTGCCAGCAGTTATTCAGGGGAGAACACTGAAGCTTTCTTT. It translates to CASSYSGENTEAFF.

The chain couples TRBV5-1 to TRBJ2-1; TRBD2 agrees at 8 bases. With V trimmed by 1 base and J by 0 bases, 6 bases remained unmatched. Germline loops: CDR1 SGHRS, CDR2 YFSETQ. The CDR3 sequence is 17 residues long. The CDR3 region has the DNA TGCGCCAGCAGCTTGCCGGGGGGGCTCGGCTCCTACAATGAGCAGTTCTTC. Translation gives CASSLPGGLGSYNEQFF.

In its sample, this clone was seen once. V is TRBV30 and J is TRBJ2-5, with D possibly matching TRBD2 (6 bases). V shed 0 bases and J shed 4 bases, with 9 bases lying between them. The CDR3 spans 13 residues. Looked up from germline, CDR1 is GTSNPN and CDR2 is SVGIG (reference sequence). The CDR3 sequence: CAWSVLGGETQYF. The CDR3 DNA reads TGTGCCTGGAGTGTTCTGGGGGGAGAGACCCAGTACTTC.

This clone was recorded once. J is TRBJ2-7 and V is TRBV18, with D possibly TRBD2 on 5 matching bases. Trimming left V 6 bases short and J 5 bases short, with 20 bases between. Germline-derived CDR1 and CDR2 are KGHSH and LQKENI. The CDR3 is 15 amino acids. The CDR3 DNA follows: TGTGCCAGCTCGGTCAGGACGGGCTCCGGGGACGAGCAGTACTTC. This encodes CASSVRTGSGDEQYF.

This chain joins TRBV4-1 and TRBJ1-2; possible D gene TRBD1, 5 bases. Between the trimmed V and J ends, which lost 3 bases and 8 bases, there was a span of 16 bases. There are 14 residues in the CDR3. Germline V gene data show CDR1 as MGHRA and CDR2 as YSYEKL. CDR3 residues: CASSHRTGDGGYTF. For the CDR3, the DNA is TGCGCCAGCAGCCACCGCACAGGAGACGGCGGCTACACCTTC.

This chain uses TRBV30 with TRBJ1-1, with 8 bases that match TRBD1. The V segment lost 4 bases and the J segment 8 bases; nucleotides outside the gene matches: 9. Germline V gene sequence: CDR1 GTSNPN, CDR2 SVGIG (reference sequence). The CDR3 covers 13 residues. In DNA, the CDR3 is TGTGCCTGGACCGGACAGGGTCCGTGGGAAGCTTTCTTT. It yields the protein CAWTGQGPWEAFF.

In its sample, this clone was seen once. This chain connects TRBV27 to TRBJ2-7, with D perhaps matching TRBD1 (6 bases). The germline gives CDR1 MNHEY, CDR2 SMNVEV (reference sequence). The ends were cut back, 7 bases at V and 0 bases at J, with 10 bases in the middle. This CDR3 spans 13 amino acids. The CDR3 protein is CASTPGDSYEQYF. The CDR3 DNA follows: TGTGCCAGCACCCCAGGGGACTCCTACGAGCAGTACTTC.

This chain connects TRBV6-6 to TRBJ2-2; 10 bases align to TRBD1. From germline, CDR1 is MNHNY and CDR2 SVGAGI (reference sequence). V was pared by 3 bases and J by 6 bases, with 7 bases of the junction left unmatched. The CDR3 runs 16 residues. The CDR3 region is CASSYAGQGGSGELFF. The CDR3 region has the DNA TGTGCCAGCAGTTATGCAGGACAGGGGGGATCCGGGGAGCTGTTTTTT.

The rearrangement uses TRBV18 and TRBJ2-2; 14 bases fit TRBD2. V gave up 6 bases and J gave up 2 bases; unmatched junction bases: 5. The CDR3 loop spans 17 amino acids. Germline V CDR1 and CDR2: KGHSH, LQKENI. The CDR3 DNA follows: TGTGCCAGCTCGCTCGGGACTAGCGGGAGTAACACCGGGGAGCTGTTTTTT. Translated, it gives CASSLGTSGSNTGELFF.

This clone has only a few counts. The chain has TRBV6-4 and TRBJ2-3; D may be TRBD2 (7 bases). The germline CDR1 and CDR2 sequences are MRHNA and SNTAGT. V shed 5 bases and J shed 5 bases, with 23 bases lying between them. The CDR3 is 17 residues long. The CDR3 reads CASSTHGGGVGGDTQYF. The CDR3 DNA follows: TGTGCCAGCAGTACCCATGGAGGGGGGGTTGGTGGAGATACGCAGTATTTT.

The chain employs TRBV28 and TRBJ1-4; D gene ambiguous. The length of the CDR3 is 15 residues. Trimming stripped 6 bases from V and 0 bases from J, with 11 bases between. The germline V gene encodes CDR1 MDHEN and CDR2 SYDVKM. For the CDR3, the DNA is TGTGCCAGCAGCTTCGTTAGTGCAACTAATGAAAAACTGTTTTTT. This codes for CASSFVSATNEKLFF.

V is TRBV19 and J is TRBJ2-3; maybe TRBD1 (5 bases). The CDR3 contains 13 residues. Germline V gives CDR1 LNHDA, CDR2 SQIVND (reference sequence). V lost 1 base, J lost 5 bases, and 7 bases lay in between. The CDR3 nucleotides are TGTGCCAGTAGTATAGCCCAGGGAGATACGCAGTATTTT. Translated: CASSIAQGDTQYF.

This chain uses TRBV28 with TRBJ1-3; 9 bases are shared with TRBD1. After removal of 10 bases from V and 2 bases from J, the junction contained 12 bases not matched to a gene. The CDR3 contains 16 residues. The germline gives CDR1 MDHEN, CDR2 SYDVKM. For the CDR3, the DNA is TGTGCCACCGAACCCCCGGGACAGGGTACTGGAAACACCATATATTTT. It specifies CATEPPGQGTGNTIYF.

The chain couples TRBV6-5 to TRBJ1-2; tentative D call: TRBD1 (6 bases). The CDR3 has 12 amino acids. The germline V gene encodes CDR1 MNHEY and CDR2 SVGAGI. V was cut by 4 bases and J by 8 bases, with 11 bases left in between. CDR3 protein: CASSLDRRGYTF. CDR3 DNA: TGTGCCAGCAGTTTAGACAGGCGAGGCTACACCTTC.

This chain joins TRBV5-1 and TRBJ1-1, with TRBD1 matching over 7 bases. CDR1 and CDR2 (germline): SGHRS, YFSETQ. This CDR3 is 17 amino acids long. With 4 bases clipped from V and 0 bases from J, the junction kept 12 bases outside the gene matches. CDR3 residues: CASSTGQSFLLNTEAFF. The CDR3 nucleotides read TGCGCCAGCAGCACGGGACAGAGCTTTCTCCTGAACACTGAAGCTTTCTTT. The whole variable domain, filled in from reference TRBV5-1 and TRBJ1-1, reads KAGVTQTPRYLIKTRGQQVTLSCSPISGHRSVSWYQQTPGQGLQFLFEYFSETQRNKGNFPGRFSGRQFSNSRSEMNVSTLELGDSALYLCASSTGQSFLLNTEAFFGQGTRLTVV.

The gene calls are TRBV19 and TRBJ1-5; tentative D call: TRBD1 (6 bases). From germline, CDR1 is LNHDA and CDR2 SQIVND (reference sequence). The V end was cut by 0 bases, the J end by 9 bases, with 12 bases between. The CDR3 covers 14 residues. The CDR3: CASSIEGARGPQHF. The DNA of the CDR3 is TGTGCCAGTAGTATAGAGGGGGCCCGGGGGCCCCAGCATTTT. Filled out from reference TRBV19 and TRBJ1-5, the complete variable domain reads DGGITQSPKYLFRKEGQNVTLSCEQNLNHDAMYWYRQDPGQGLRLIYYSQIVNDFQKGDIAEGYSVSREKKESFPLTVTSAQKNPTAFYLCASSIEGARGPQHFGDGTRLSIL.

The rearrangement uses TRBV19 and TRBJ2-3, with D possibly being TRBD2 (7 bases). Trimming took 4 bases from V and 4 from J, leaving 18 bases between them. The V gene's germline CDR1 is LNHDA and CDR2 SQIVND (reference sequence). The CDR3 runs 16 residues. The DNA of the CDR3 is TGTGCCAGTAGTAATCTTGCACCGGGGGGCGCAGATACGCAGTATTTT. Its protein is CASSNLAPGGADTQYF.

The gene calls are TRBV10-3 and TRBJ2-5; D is possibly TRBD1 (6 bases). Germline CDR1 ENHRY, CDR2 SYGVKD. The V end lost 6 bases, the J end lost 1 base, and 9 bases lay between the germline ends. The CDR3 loop spans 13 amino acids. This chain's CDR3 is CAIRQGIQETQYF. In DNA, the CDR3 is TGTGCCATCAGACAGGGTATCCAAGAGACCCAGTACTTC.

The genes are TRBV28 and TRBJ1-2; D is possibly TRBD1 (5 bases). The germline CDR1 and CDR2 sequences are MDHEN and SYDVKM. The CDR3 length is 13 residues. V lost 5 bases to trimming and J lost 4 bases, with 11 bases between them. This chain's CDR3 is CASSTQVAYGYTF. In DNA, the CDR3 is TGTGCCAGCAGTACACAGGTGGCCTATGGCTACACCTTC.

This chain uses TRBV6-5 with TRBJ2-2; D not resolved. Looked up from germline, CDR1 is MNHEY and CDR2 is SVGAGI. CDR3 length: 14 amino acids. With 4 bases removed from V and 3 bases from J, the gap between germline ends came to 9 bases. The CDR3 coding sequence is TGTGCCAGCAGTTTAACTATTTACACCGGGGAGCTGTTTTTT. This codes for CASSLTIYTGELFF.

The V and J genes are TRBV27 and TRBJ1-2; 7 nucleotides line up with TRBD1. Germline CDR1 is MNHEY and CDR2 is SMNVEV (reference sequence). The CDR3 length is 14 residues. J gave up 4 bases and V 6 bases, and 8 bases lay outside the gene matches. For the CDR3, the DNA is TGTGCCAGCAGACGGGAGGGGGCAGGCTATGGCTACACCTTC. It translates to CASRREGAGYGYTF.